Listed below are T cell receptor beta chains from one sample, sequenced in a study of technical replicates of blood from several donors. Only in-frame clones appear in the TCRdb table, and some are missing; sequencing was by immunoSEQ multiplex PCR. The repertoire holds 85,000 to 100,000 clones, 90% to 96% seen once, with over 0.2% in the top ten. The sample was T cells isolated from PBMCs. Receptor source: a human donor in good health. Both conserved end residues are part of each CDR3. The D gene is left open where the match is weak. A row's size may be missing; if present it is once, few, many or a size class.

D gene	clone size	J gene	V gene	CDR3 DNA	CDR3 protein
TRBD2	NA	TRBJ2-2	TRBV4-1	TGCGCCAGCAGCCTATCGGGACTAGCGGGAGGAGGCACCGGGGAGCTGTTTTTT	CASSLSGLAGGGTGELFF
TRBD2	NA	TRBJ2-1	TRBV7-9	TGTGCCAGCAGCCGGGGGGCGGGGGGAACCTACAATGAGCAGTTCTTC	CASSRGAGGTYNEQFF
TRBD1	once	TRBJ2-7	TRBV18	TGTGCCAGCTCGGGACAGGGGTTGGTCCACGAGCAGTACTTC	CASSGQGLVHEQYF
TRBD2	NA	TRBJ2-2	TRBV11-2	TGTGCCAGCAGCCGGACTAGCGGGGGGGGGAACACCGGGGAGCTGTTTTTT	CASSRTSGGGNTGELFF
TRBD1	NA	TRBJ2-3	TRBV7-2	TGTGCCAGCAGCGCCACCGGGACAGGGGGCACAGATACGCAGTATTTT	CASSATGTGGTDTQYF
TRBD1	NA	TRBJ2-7	TRBV27	TGTGCCAGCTTCGGACAGGGGAACCACGAGCAGTACTTC	CASFGQGNHEQYF
NA	few	TRBJ1-5	TRBV28	TGTGCCAGCAGTTTAACAGGGAATCAGCCCCAGCATTTT	CASSLTGNQPQHF
NA	NA	TRBJ2-1	TRBV5-1	TGCGCCAGCAGCTTGCAGGGCCCGTTGCACAATGAGCAGTTCTTC	CASSLQGPLHNEQFF
NA	NA	TRBJ2-2	TRBV6-4	TGTGCCAGCAGTGACTCTGGGCCACCCGGGGAGCTGTTTTTT	CASSDSGPPGELFF
TRBD1	once	TRBJ1-5	TRBV28	TGTGCCAGCAGTTCGGCCGGGACAGGGGATCAGCCCCAGCATTTT	CASSSAGTGDQPQHF
TRBD1	NA	TRBJ2-5	TRBV16	TGTGCCAGCAGCCGACAGGGGTCCCAAGAGACCCAGTACTTC	CASSRQGSQETQYF
NA	NA	TRBJ2-7	TRBV18	TGTGCCAGCTCACCACGGTCACAGGGCGGCTACGAGCAGTACTTC	CASSPRSQGGYEQYF
TRBD1	NA	TRBJ1-2	TRBV30	TGTGCCTGGACGTGGCAGGGGGTGTTTATTAACTATGGCTACACCTTC	CAWTWQGVFINYGYTF
TRBD2	NA	TRBJ2-2	TRBV13	TGTGCCAGCAGTCCCGGACTAGGTGTCGCCGGGGAGCTGTTTTTT	CASSPGLGVAGELFF
NA	once	TRBJ2-3	TRBV10-3	TGTGCCATCAGTGAGCACAGGAGCGCAGATACGCAGTATTTT	CAISEHRSADTQYF
NA	NA	TRBJ1-1	TRBV19	TGTGCCAGTAGTACACTTGCCGCGAACACTGAAGCTTTCTTT	CASSTLAANTEAFF
TRBD1	once	TRBJ2-3	TRBV2	TGTGCCAGCAGTGAAGCGAGGGGACAGGCGGTAGATACGCAGTATTTT	CASSEARGQAVDTQYF
NA	NA	TRBJ1-2	TRBV5-5	TGTGCCAGCGGCCCTCGCTGGGGCGCGAACTATGGCTACACCTTC	CASGPRWGANYGYTF
NA	NA	TRBJ2-2	TRBV28	TGTGCCAGCAGTTCCACAGGGACCGGGGAGCTGTTTTTT	CASSSTGTGELFF
NA	NA	TRBJ1-4	TRBV6-6	TGTGCCAGCAGTTACGGGGGCTGGACTAATGAAAAACTGTTTTTT	CASSYGGWTNEKLFF
TRBD1	NA	TRBJ2-1	TRBV7-8	TGTGCCAGCAGAAAACGGACAGGGATTCATGAGCAGTTCTTC	CASRKRTGIHEQFF
NA	few	TRBJ1-1	TRBV30	TGTGCCTGGAGACGTGACAGGACAGCTTTCTTT	CAWRRDRTAFF
NA	NA	TRBJ2-7	TRBV9	TGTGCCAGCAGCGCAGGGAGGACCTACGAGCAGTACTTC	CASSAGRTYEQYF
NA	NA	TRBJ2-3	TRBV27	TGTGCCAGCAGTTTCGATTACAGGATCGCAGATACGCAGTATTTT	CASSFDYRIADTQYF
NA	NA	TRBJ1-2	TRBV9	TGTGCCAGCAGCGTTGGGCGGGTGTATGGCTACACCTTC	CASSVGRVYGYTF
NA	NA	TRBJ2-1	TRBV6-6	TGTGCCAGCAGGGAGGGAGTAGAGTACAATGAGCAGTTCTTC	CASREGVEYNEQFF
NA	NA	TRBJ2-1	TRBV7-9	TGTGCCAGCAGCTTAGTACCTAGAGAGCAGTTCTTC	CASSLVPREQFF
TRBD2	NA	TRBJ2-1	TRBV5-1	TGCGCCAGCAGAATAGCGGGGGGGCTCAATGAGCAGTTCTTC	CASRIAGGLNEQFF
TRBD1	NA	TRBJ1-5	TRBV25-1	TGTGCCAGCAGTGAATCCGACAGGGGACAGCCCCAGCATTTT	CASSESDRGQPQHF
TRBD2	once	TRBJ2-1	TRBV28	TGTGCCAGCAGTCCGGGACTAGCATACAATGAGCAGTTCTTC	CASSPGLAYNEQFF
NA	NA	TRBJ2-3	TRBV19	TGTGCCAGTAGTATCCAGGGGAACACAGATACGCAGTATTTT	CASSIQGNTDTQYF
TRBD1	NA	TRBJ1-6	TRBV7-6	TGTGCCAGCAGCCCAGCCGGGACAGGGGATTCACCCCTCCACTTT	CASSPAGTGDSPLHF
NA	NA	TRBJ1-1	TRBV6-6	TGTGCCAGCAGTTACTCCCCGGAGGGTAACACTGAAGCTTTCTTT	CASSYSPEGNTEAFF
NA	NA	TRBJ1-1	TRBV11-3	TGTGCCAGCAGCAAAAGAGCTTCCACTGAAGCTTTCTTT	CASSKRASTEAFF
TRBD1	NA	TRBJ2-6	TRBV27	TGTGCCAGCAAGATCGAGGGGGCGGGTGGGGCCAACGTCCTGACTTTC	CASKIEGAGGANVLTF
TRBD1	NA	TRBJ2-7	TRBV6-5	TGTGCCAGCAGTCCAAGGACAGGGAGTACCTACGAGCAGTACTTC	CASSPRTGSTYEQYF
NA	NA	TRBJ2-7	TRBV2	TGTGCCAGCAGTGACAGTTACGAGCAGTACTTC	CASSDSYEQYF
NA	few	TRBJ1-1	TRBV7-9	TGTGCCAGCAGCTCCGGACTTGCTGGGGAAGAAGCTTTCTTT	CASSSGLAGEEAFF
NA	NA	TRBJ1-1	TRBV6-1	TGTGCCAGCAGAACTCAGGGCTACGCTGAAGCTTTCTTT	CASRTQGYAEAFF
NA	once	TRBJ2-7	TRBV20-1	TGCAGTGCCCTAGACGACGAGCAGTACTTC	CSALDDEQYF
TRBD2	NA	TRBJ2-1	TRBV2	TGTGCCAGCAGGGGCTTCTCTCTAGCGGGGGTTGAGCAGTTCTTC	CASRGFSLAGVEQFF
NA	NA	TRBJ1-3	TRBV30	TGTGCCTGGAGTATTACGCGGGGAAGTAACACCATATATTTT	CAWSITRGSNTIYF
NA	NA	TRBJ2-2	TRBV6-6	TGTGCCAGTTCAGCGGCGAACACCGGGGAGCTGTTTTTT	CASSAANTGELFF
TRBD1	NA	TRBJ1-1	TRBV4-1	TGCGCCAGCAGCCAATCGGCAGGGGGAGGAACTGAAGCTTTCTTT	CASSQSAGGGTEAFF
NA	NA	TRBJ1-1	TRBV11-1	TGTGCCAGCAGCCCCCGGGAAGGATGGGACACTGAAGCTTTCTTT	CASSPREGWDTEAFF
TRBD1	NA	TRBJ2-7	TRBV25-1	TGTGCCAGCAGTGAATATGGTCAGGGGGACTACGAGCAGTACTTC	CASSEYGQGDYEQYF
NA	NA	TRBJ2-1	TRBV28	TGTGCCAGCCAACTAGGGGGGGCCCTCAATGAGCAGTTCTTC	CASQLGGALNEQFF
NA	once	TRBJ1-5	TRBV7-8	TGTGCCAGCAGCTTAGGGCTCAATCAGCCCCAGCATTTT	CASSLGLNQPQHF
NA	NA	TRBJ2-3	TRBV7-6	TGTGCCAGCAGCCACGACCCGGGACAACCCACAGATACGCAGTATTTT	CASSHDPGQPTDTQYF
TRBD1	NA	TRBJ1-2	TRBV5-4	TGTGCCAGCAGCTTGGACAGGGGGCAAGGCTACACCTTC	CASSLDRGQGYTF
NA	NA	TRBJ1-3	TRBV2	TGTGCCAGCAGTGTCCCCTCTTCTGGAAACACCATATATTTT	CASSVPSSGNTIYF
NA	once	TRBJ1-2	TRBV14	TGTGCCAGCAGCCAAACAGGACCCTATGGCTACACCTTC	CASSQTGPYGYTF
TRBD1	NA	TRBJ1-1	TRBV5-8	TGTGCCAGCACAAACAGGGGAACTGAAGCTTTCTTT	CASTNRGTEAFF
TRBD1	NA	TRBJ1-5	TRBV7-2	TGTGCCAGCAGCCGACAGGGTCGGCAGCCCCAGCATTTT	CASSRQGRQPQHF
TRBD1	once	TRBJ2-3	TRBV18	TGTGCCAGCTCACCACAAGGACAGGGCACAGATACGCAGTATTTT	CASSPQGQGTDTQYF